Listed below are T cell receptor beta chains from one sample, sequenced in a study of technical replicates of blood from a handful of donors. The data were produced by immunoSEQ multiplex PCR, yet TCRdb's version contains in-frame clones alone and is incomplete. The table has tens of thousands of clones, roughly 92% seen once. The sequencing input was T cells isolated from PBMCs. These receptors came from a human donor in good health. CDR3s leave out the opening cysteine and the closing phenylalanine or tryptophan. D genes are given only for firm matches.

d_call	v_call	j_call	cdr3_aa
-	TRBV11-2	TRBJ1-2	ASSLGSRTYGYT
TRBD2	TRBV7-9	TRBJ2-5	ASSPTSGGETQY
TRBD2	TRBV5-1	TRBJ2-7	ASSLSGGRSYEQY
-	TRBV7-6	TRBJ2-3	ASSLGRADTQY
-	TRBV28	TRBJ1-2	ASSLQDGYT
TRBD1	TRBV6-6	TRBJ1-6	ASSEGQHRASPLH
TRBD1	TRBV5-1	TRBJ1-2	ASSSIDAGGAGGYT
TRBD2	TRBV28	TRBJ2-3	ASGTSGGFTGDLTDTQY
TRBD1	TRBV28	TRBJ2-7	ASNRGGQGGYEQY
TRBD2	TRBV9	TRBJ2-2	ASSPRIGTSLPGELF
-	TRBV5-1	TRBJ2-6	ASSVAISGANVLT
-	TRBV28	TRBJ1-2	ASSYEQPSDGYT
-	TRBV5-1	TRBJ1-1	ASSARQEMNTEAF
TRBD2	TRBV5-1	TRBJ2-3	ASSSGLAGGSDTQY
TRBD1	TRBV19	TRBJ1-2	ASRKRDREYGYT
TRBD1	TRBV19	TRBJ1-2	ASRGQGGYGYT
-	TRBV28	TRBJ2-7	ASSAAGTPSYEQY
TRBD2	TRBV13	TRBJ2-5	ASSSGTSEETQY
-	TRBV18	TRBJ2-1	ASSLADNEQF
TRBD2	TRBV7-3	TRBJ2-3	ASSLGGEDTQY
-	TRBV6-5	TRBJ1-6	ASSYSGTQNSPLH
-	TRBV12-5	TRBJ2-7	ASGGRESYEQY
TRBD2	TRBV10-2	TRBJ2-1	ASSESVTSGTTVGQF
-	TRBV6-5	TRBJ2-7	ASSRDSPSYEQY
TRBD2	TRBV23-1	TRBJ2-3	ASTKGGDQREANTDTQY
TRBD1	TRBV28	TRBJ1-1	ASSPRTGGRTEAF
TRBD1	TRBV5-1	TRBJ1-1	ASSLVSGQASEAF
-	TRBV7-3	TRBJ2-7	ASSFRLTSSYEQY
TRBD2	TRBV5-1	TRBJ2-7	ASSLQPGLAGGPVHEQY
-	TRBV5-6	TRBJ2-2	ASSFGNTGELF
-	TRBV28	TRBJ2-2	ASSTEGWTGELF
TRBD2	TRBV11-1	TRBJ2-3	ASSLGGLAGPDTQY
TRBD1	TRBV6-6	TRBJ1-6	ASSGTENSPLH
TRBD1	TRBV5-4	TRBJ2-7	ASSPTGGRASYEQY
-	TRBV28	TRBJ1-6	ASSLLGAIYNSPLH
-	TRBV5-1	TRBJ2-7	ATKERAETPYEQY
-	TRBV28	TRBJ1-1	ASSLADEAF
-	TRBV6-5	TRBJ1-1	ASSSNRNTEAF
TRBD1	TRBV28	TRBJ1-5	ASTSSTGDKPQH
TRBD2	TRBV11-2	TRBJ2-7	ASSLIRGGLSSYEQY
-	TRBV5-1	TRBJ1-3	ASSEGLTGNTIY
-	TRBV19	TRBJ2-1	ASSKGSGTNEQF
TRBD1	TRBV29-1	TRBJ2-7	SVEGDVGQGALNEQY
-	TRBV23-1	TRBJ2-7	ASSQSTHTTANYEQY
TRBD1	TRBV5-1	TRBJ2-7	ASGQGMGEQY
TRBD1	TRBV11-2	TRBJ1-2	ASSPSGTGYYGYT
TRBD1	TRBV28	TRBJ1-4	ASSIFGGQPNNEKLF
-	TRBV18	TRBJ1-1	ASSPWTRNTEAF
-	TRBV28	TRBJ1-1	ASSFPGNTEAF